The 20 T cell receptor beta chains below come from one sample, sequenced in a study of read filtering for tumor transcriptome and immune sequencing. This library used roughly 430 ng RNA and molecular barcoded adaptors spanning alpha/delta and beta/gamma chains. TCRdb processed the reads anew with MiXCR; each CDR3 protein has one entry. The sample holds around 41,000 distinct CDR3 sequences, approximately 12% seen once. The sequenced sample was a population of CD138-negative cells sorted from bone marrow. Every receptor here comes from a donor aged 40 or older with multiple myeloma.

The table lists this clonotype with many counts. This sequence joins TRBV5-5 and TRBJ1-5, with unresolved D. V lost 4 bases, J lost 6 bases, and 14 bases lay in between. The CDR3 is 14 amino acids. The germline CDR1 and CDR2 sequences are SGHKS and YYEKEE (reference sequence). Written as DNA, the CDR3 is TGTGCCAGCAGCCCCTCCGGGTTGGGTCAGCCCCAGCATTTT. Amino acid sequence: CASSPSGLGQPQHF.

This clonotype was detected many times. J is TRBJ2-1 and V is TRBV6-5; TRBD1 aligns across 7 bases. There are 15 residues in the CDR3. CDR1 MNHEY and CDR2 SVGAGI come from the germline V gene. J gave up 1 base and V 6 bases, and 6 bases lay outside the gene matches. CDR3 in amino acids: CASSHTGVSYNEQFF. In DNA form, the CDR3 reads TGTGCCAGCAGCCACACAGGGGTTTCCTACAATGAGCAGTTCTTC.

This clonotype was found many times. The genes are TRBV6-5 and TRBJ2-7; D is unclear. V lost 0 bases and J lost 1, with 7 bases in between. The CDR3 is 14 residues long. Germline V gene sequence: CDR1 MNHEY, CDR2 SVGAGI. The CDR3 loop is CASSYSADSYEQYF. The CDR3 nucleotides are TGTGCCAGCAGTTACTCGGCCGATTCCTACGAGCAGTACTTC.

Many counts were recorded for this clonotype. The CDR3 DNA sequence: TGTGCCAGCAGCTTAGAAGGTGACCCGAGGCAAGAGACCCAGTACTTC. It codes for CASSLEGDPRQETQYF. This chain connects TRBV11-2 to TRBJ2-5; D is uncertain. The germline gives CDR1 SGHAT, CDR2 FQNNGV. The germline V and J ends were trimmed by 0 bases and 2 bases, with 13 bases remaining between them. This CDR3 comprises 16 residues.

This clonotype was seen at least ten times. The chain has TRBV28 and TRBJ1-6; no clear D gene. V was pared by 4 bases and J by 4 bases, with 5 bases between. Germline V gene data show CDR1 as MDHEN and CDR2 as SYDVKM. This CDR3 has 13 residues. The CDR3 sequence is CASSSRYNSPLHF. DNA for the CDR3: TGTGCCAGCAGTTCCAGATATAATTCACCCCTCCACTTT.

This clonotype was observed many times. At one of its ends the junction is not consistent with the germline gene, which may arise from a read error. The CDR3 DNA reads as TGTGCCAGCCTAACCCCGACAGGGTACCAGCCCCAGCACTTT. This sequence encodes CASLTPTGYQPQHF. This chain links TRBV28 with TRBJ1-5; TRBD1 agrees at 7 bases. The V gene's germline CDR1 is MDHEN and CDR2 SYDVKM. This CDR3 has 14 residues.

This clonotype was counted ten times or more. This chain joins TRBV20-1 and TRBJ2-1; perhaps TRBD1 as D (6 bases). In germline, CDR1 is DFQATT, CDR2 SNEGSKA (reference sequence). The CDR3 covers 14 residues. Trimming removed 5 bases at V and 5 bases at J, with 16 bases between. Here the CDR3 reads CSAPPRGPDNEQFF. The CDR3 DNA reads TGCAGTGCTCCCCCCAGGGGACCCGACAATGAGCAGTTCTTC.

There are many counts of this clonotype. This chain uses TRBV10-2 with TRBJ2-5; tentatively, D is TRBD2 (6 bases). The germline V gene encodes CDR1 WSHSY and CDR2 SAAADI. Trimming took 6 bases from V and 1 from J, leaving 12 bases between them. The length of the CDR3 is 14 residues. CDR3 in DNA: TGCGCCAGCAGGTCTCTAGCGATCCAAGAGACCCAGTACTTC. This encodes CASRSLAIQETQYF.

Judged by abundance, this clonotype is hyperexpanded. The chain links TRBV2 to TRBJ2-7, with TRBD1 as a possible D gene (6 bases). Deletions cut 7 bases from V and 2 bases from J, with 12 bases between. The CDR3 is 13 amino acids. Germline loops: CDR1 SNHLY, CDR2 FYNNEI. CDR3 DNA: TGTGCCAGCAACCAGGGGTGGCCCTACGAGCAGTACTTC. Its protein product is CASNQGWPYEQYF. The full variable domain, in which reference TRBV2 and TRBJ2-7 provide the parts outside the CDR3, is EPEVTQTPSHQVTQMGQEVILRCVPISNHLYFYWYRQILGQKVEFLVSFYNNEISEKSEIFDDQFSVERPDGSNFTLKIRSTKLEDSAMYFCASNQGWPYEQYFGPGTRLTVT.

This clonotype was seen many times. The rearrangement links TRBV4-1 to TRBJ2-3, with 11 bases aligning to TRBD2. V gave up 2 bases and J gave up 0 bases; unmatched junction bases: 13. The CDR3 consists of 20 residues. Looked up from germline, CDR1 is MGHRA and CDR2 is YSYEKL. The CDR3 DNA reads TGCGCCAGCAGCCAAAGCCGACAACCGGGACTAGCGGCCAGCACAGATACGCAGTATTTT. Amino acids: CASSQSRQPGLAASTDTQYF.

At least ten counts were recorded for this clonotype. The chain couples TRBV4-2 to TRBJ2-3; D may correspond to TRBD1 or TRBD2 (5 bases each). CDR1 and CDR2 (germline): LGHNA, YNFKEQ. The V end was cut by 6 bases, the J end by 0 bases, with 13 bases between. The CDR3 is made up of 15 amino acids. The DNA for the CDR3 is TGTGCCAGCAGTCCCGGGACCATAAGCACAGATACGCAGTATTTT. This gives the protein CASSPGTISTDTQYF.

In this sample, this clonotype turned up many times. The chain combines TRBV25-1 with TRBJ1-1, with D unclear. CDR1 is MGHDK, CDR2 SYGVNS, per germline. The CDR3 spans 12 residues. Trimming removed 5 bases at V and 1 base at J, with 5 bases between. The DNA for the CDR3 is TGTGCCAGCAGTTTAGGGAACACTGAAGCTTTCTTT. It encodes CASSLGNTEAFF.

Note on this clonotype: A single base separates this from a much larger clone, so it may be a read error. The V call is TRBV20-1, the J call TRBJ2-7, with 10 bases matching TRBD2. CDR3 size: 13 residues. Trimming cost V 4 bases and J 9 bases; bases outside gene matches: 9. Germline CDR1 reads DFQATT; CDR2 reads SNEGSKA (reference sequence). CDR3 in DNA: TGCAGTGCTATCGGGACTAGCGCGGACGGGCAGTACTTC. As protein: CSAIGTSADGQYF.

This clonotype was detected many times. This sequence joins TRBV20-1 and TRBJ2-5, with unresolved D. CDR3 size: 12 residues. Germline CDR1 is DFQATT and CDR2 is SNEGSKA (reference sequence). V lost 0 bases and J 5 bases, leaving 7 bases between the germline ends. CDR3 sequence reads: CSARDPLETQYF. CDR3 coding DNA: TGCAGTGCTAGAGACCCTTTGGAGACCCAGTACTTC.

This clonotype was seen many times. The genes are TRBV4-2 and TRBJ2-1; 10 nucleotides line up with TRBD2. Trimming took 0 bases from V and 6 from J; bases not matched to a gene: 5. This CDR3 is built from 16 residues. The germline V gene has CDR1 LGHNA and CDR2 YNFKEQ. CDR3 sequence (DNA): TGTGCCAGCAGCCAAGATTGGAGGACTAGCGGCAATGAGCAGTTCTTC. It specifies CASSQDWRTSGNEQFF.

This clonotype was counted ten times or more. This chain connects TRBV29-1 to TRBJ2-5; 7 nucleotides align to TRBD1. Looked up from germline, CDR1 is SQVTM and CDR2 is ANQGSEA. The CDR3 runs 13 residues. V gave up 7 bases and J gave up 7 bases; unmatched junction bases: 12. The CDR3 region is CSAGQPEWATQYF. The CDR3 DNA reads TGCAGCGCGGGACAGCCGGAGTGGGCGACCCAGTACTTC.

This clonotype was detected ten times or more. V gene TRBV20-1 combines with J gene TRBJ2-7; the D gene could be TRBD1 or TRBD2 (5 bases each). The V and J ends lost 4 bases and 9 bases respectively, with 16 bases between them. The CDR3 extends over 12 amino acids. The V gene's germline CDR1 is DFQATT and CDR2 SNEGSKA (reference sequence). CDR3 protein: CSATGALLGQYF. The CDR3 nucleotides are TGCAGTGCTACCGGGGCCCTGTTGGGGCAGTACTTC.

Ten or more counts support this clonotype. V gene TRBV6-5 combines with J gene TRBJ2-1, with no clear D. Trimming left V 0 bases short and J 6 bases short, with 9 bases between. There are 14 residues in the CDR3. CDR1 MNHEY and CDR2 SVGAGI come from the germline V gene. This CDR3 is CASSYSTRANEQFF. The CDR3 bases are TGTGCCAGCAGTTACTCGACACGGGCCAATGAGCAGTTCTTC.

This clonotype was observed at least ten times. The chain has TRBV19 and TRBJ2-1; perhaps TRBD2 as D (7 bases). Germline CDR1 LNHDA, CDR2 SQIVND (reference sequence). Deletions cut 9 bases from V and 2 bases from J, with 8 bases between. CDR3 size: 12 residues. The CDR3 region is CASGGPYNEQFF. CDR3 bases: TGTGCCAGCGGGGGGCCCTACAATGAGCAGTTCTTC.

The table lists this clonotype with many counts. V usage is TRBV7-8 and J usage is TRBJ1-4, with D unclear. The V and J ends lost 3 bases and 0 bases respectively, with 8 bases between them. This CDR3 comprises 15 residues. Germline V lookup: CDR1 SGHVS, CDR2 FQNEAQ. CDR3 nucleotide sequence: TGTGCCAGCAGCTTTACCGATGCAACTAATGAAAAACTGTTTTTT. Translation: CASSFTDATNEKLFF.